The text below deals with one T cell receptor (beta chain). The data are from a study of blood T cell repertoires in COVID-19. Study-wide background: Donors in the United States, Italy and Spain gave samples during acute or convalescent COVID-19. T cells, B-cell-depleted T cells, or PBMCs supplied cDNA or gDNA.

Original processing notes: Amplification of reference gene primers provided the estimated nucleated cell counts. The method was immunoSEQ multiplex PCR; TCRdb's version includes in-frame clones alone and lacks a portion of them. For V, J and clone size, that table is used; D and trimming come from the DNA. The sample carries a few hundred thousand clones, 86% recorded once. Germline V gives CDR1 LNHDA, CDR2 SQIVND (reference sequence). The CDR3 sequence is 15 residues long. The ends lost 0 bases at V and 6 bases at J; junction bases unmatched: 6. V is TRBV19 and J is TRBJ1-2, with 8 bases fitting TRBD1. This receptor was obtained from a young man who had recovered from COVID-19. The sample comprised peripheral blood. CDR3 DNA sequence: TGTGCCAGTAGTATAGAGGTGACAGGGGTCCATGGCTACACCTTC. It codes for CASSIEVTGVHGYTF.